A single sample is the source of the 14 T cell receptor beta chains below, sequenced in a study of cytomegalovirus exposure and HLA in healthy donors (TCRdb year 2017). Library preparation used the immunoSEQ multiplex PCR assay. For the multiplex PCR, a mixture combining 60 forward primers for TCR Vbeta segments and 13 reverse primers for TCR Jbeta segments was used. What TCRdb holds here is the immuneACCESS table cut down to in-frame rearrangements. Part of the clones is not present; checked against another copy, under half of the missing clones reflect an unresolved V gene, and the others are unexplained. Counted in this sample were fewer than 200,000 clones; 87% of them appeared once. Under 1.2% of the sample rests with the top ten. The material sequenced was PBMCs. The receptors stem from a boy younger than 10 in good health and CMV-seronegative.

The J gene is TRBJ2-7, the V gene TRBV4-2; 9 bases are shared with TRBD2. The CDR3 runs 15 residues. V dropped 1 base and J dropped 4; count of bases not matched to a gene: 5. From germline, CDR1 is LGHNA and CDR2 YNFKEQ. The CDR3 spells CASSQGTSAAYEQYF. CDR3 DNA sequence: TGTGCCAGCAGCCAAGGGACTAGCGCCGCGTACGAGCAGTACTTC.

This clone was observed once. The chain recombines TRBV19 with TRBJ2-3; weak D call: TRBD2 (6 bases). This CDR3 is built from 16 residues. Germline values: CDR1 LNHDA, CDR2 SQIVND (reference sequence). The V gene lost 4 bases and the J gene lost 1 base, with 15 bases spanning the gap. DNA of the CDR3: TGTGCCAGTAGTAGTTTGCGGGACGGTGGCACAGATACGCAGTATTTT. Its translation: CASSSLRDGGTDTQYF.

V is TRBV29-1 and J is TRBJ2-3; TRBD1 is a possible D gene (7 bases). Looked up from germline, CDR1 is SQVTM and CDR2 is ANQGSEA. The CDR3 loop spans 13 amino acids. The ends were cut back, 7 bases at V and 1 base at J, with 12 bases in the middle. CDR3: CSAEGQRTDTQYF. In DNA, the CDR3 is TGCAGCGCGGAGGGACAGCGCACAGATACGCAGTATTTT.

The CDR3 nucleotides read TGTGCCAGCAGTTACAGCACAGAACGCGGCTACACCTTC. Its protein is CASSYSTERGYTF. The V gene is TRBV6-5, the J gene TRBJ1-2; D is ambiguous. Trimming removed 2 bases from V and 8 bases from J, with 12 bases in between. Germline CDR1 reads MNHEY; CDR2 reads SVGAGI. This CDR3 contains 13 residues.

The chain carries TRBV10-3 and TRBJ2-3, with 10 nucleotides matching TRBD2. Trimming took 6 bases from V and 2 from J; bases not matched to a gene: 5. In germline, CDR1 is ENHRY, CDR2 SYGVKD. CDR3 length: 15 amino acids. The CDR3 reads CAIRGSGGPTDTQYF. In DNA form, the CDR3 reads TGTGCCATCAGGGGTAGCGGGGGGCCCACAGATACGCAGTATTTT.

The chain couples TRBV6-6 to TRBJ1-2; unclear D gene. The germline gives CDR1 MNHNY, CDR2 SVGAGI (reference sequence). The CDR3 is 15 amino acids. Trimming took 2 bases from V and 5 from J, leaving 15 bases between them. The CDR3: CASSYRREVGYGYTF. The CDR3 coding sequence is TGTGCCAGCAGTTACAGGCGGGAAGTAGGATATGGCTACACCTTC.

The CDR3 loop is CASSLVGGTDTQYF. The CDR3 DNA follows: TGTGCCAGCAGCTTGGTGGGAGGTACAGATACGCAGTATTTT. V is TRBV7-3 and J is TRBJ2-3; perhaps TRBD2 as D (6 bases). V was pared by 3 bases and J by 3 bases, with 10 bases between. There are 14 residues in the CDR3. Germline CDR1 and CDR2: SGHTA and FQGTGA.

The chain is built from TRBV27 and TRBJ1-1; D unresolved. Germline lookup yields CDR1 MNHEY and CDR2 SMNVEV (reference sequence). V shed 5 bases and J shed 5 bases, with 15 bases lying between them. This CDR3 is 14 amino acids long. The CDR3 nucleotides are TGTGCCAGCAGTCTTTTGGGTAGGCGGACTGAAGCTTTCTTT. Translated, it gives CASSLLGRRTEAFF.

The chain combines TRBV11-2 with TRBJ2-3; D is possibly TRBD2 (6 bases). The CDR3 runs to 15 residues. The germline gives CDR1 SGHAT, CDR2 FQNNGV. V was clipped by 5 bases and J by 2 bases, with 14 bases between them. The CDR3: CASSTASDSTDTQYF. The CDR3 DNA is TGTGCCAGCAGCACGGCTAGCGACTCCACAGATACGCAGTATTTT. Full variable domain (outside the CDR3, taken from reference TRBV11-2 and TRBJ2-3): EAGVAQSPRYKIIEKRQSVAFWCNPISGHATLYWYQQILGQGPKLLIQFQNNGVVDDSQLPKDRFSAERLKGVDSTLKIQPAKLEDSAVYLCASSTASDSTDTQYFGPGTRLTVL.

The CDR3 reads CASSLDRNYGYTF. CDR3 nucleotides: TGTGCCAGCAGCCTAGACAGGAACTATGGCTACACCTTC. This chain uses TRBV5-6 with TRBJ1-2; D is possibly TRBD1 (6 bases). The germline V and J ends were trimmed by 4 bases and 2 bases, with 9 bases remaining between them. CDR3 size: 13 residues. Germline loops: CDR1 SGHDT, CDR2 YYEEEE.

This clone was detected only a few times. The chain uses TRBV19 and TRBJ2-3; 8 positions agree with TRBD1. V was clipped by 4 bases and J by 5 bases; unmatched bases: 2. From germline, CDR1 is LNHDA and CDR2 SQIVND (reference sequence). The length of the CDR3 is 13 residues. The CDR3: CASSTTGGDTQYF. The DNA of the CDR3 is TGTGCCAGTAGTACAACAGGGGGAGATACGCAGTATTTT.

This chain uses TRBV6-5 with TRBJ2-1, with 7 bases that match TRBD2. The CDR3 totals 14 residues. V lost 6 bases to trimming and J lost 2 bases; unmatched junction nucleotides: 4. CDR1 MNHEY and CDR2 SVGAGI come from the germline V gene. The DNA for the CDR3 is TGTGCCAGCAGGATAGCGGGCCCCTACAATGAGCAGTTCTTC. Amino acid sequence: CASRIAGPYNEQFF.

The chain couples TRBV28 to TRBJ1-2; maybe TRBD1 (6 bases). The CDR3 has 14 amino acids. Trimming left V 3 bases short and J 8 bases short, with 16 bases between. CDR1 is MDHEN and CDR2 is SYDVKM in the germline V gene. DNA of the CDR3: TGTGCCAGCAGTTTGGGCCCTACAGGGCGAGGCTACACCTTC. Its translation: CASSLGPTGRGYTF.

The chain recombines TRBV29-1 with TRBJ2-2, with 9 bases that match TRBD1. Germline V lookup: CDR1 SQVTM, CDR2 ANQGSEA. With V trimmed by 7 bases and J by 3 bases, 15 bases remained unmatched. The CDR3 has 17 residues. This chain's CDR3 is CSAVTAWDRVDTGELFF. For the CDR3, the DNA is TGCAGCGCCGTTACGGCCTGGGACAGGGTTGACACCGGGGAGCTGTTTTTT.